These 3 T cell receptor beta chains originate from one sample sequenced in a study of blood T cell repertoires in COVID-19. Measured with immunoSEQ multiplex PCR; TCRdb has only the in-frame clones, and not every one. This table holds 100,000 to 150,000 clones, approximately 90% found once. The specimen was peripheral blood. The source is a man aged 45-65 years with active or convalescent COVID-19.

This chain uses TRBV18 with TRBJ2-3; TRBD2 aligns across 10 bases. This CDR3 is built from 16 residues. V shed 3 bases, J shed 3 bases, and the junction held 6 bases outside the gene matches. Germline V gene sequence: CDR1 KGHSH, CDR2 LQKENI. The DNA of the CDR3 is TGTGCCAGCTCACCGACTGGGACTAGCGCGACAGATACGCAGTATTTT. Encoded protein: CASSPTGTSATDTQYF. Complete variable domain (other parts from reference TRBV18 and TRBJ2-3): NAGVMQNPRHLVRRRGQEARLRCSPMKGHSHVYWYRQLPEEGLKFMVYLQKENIIDESGMPKERFSAEFPKEGPSILRIQQVVRGDSAAYFCASSPTGTSATDTQYFGPGTRLTVL.

V gene TRBV21-1 combines with J gene TRBJ2-7; TRBD1 is the table's D call, not checked against the DNA. TRBV21-1 is termed a pseudogene. CDR3 length: 15 residues. This CDR3 is CASSIGQPEGYEQYF. Written as DNA, the CDR3 is TGTGCCAGCAGCATAGGACAGCCCGAGGGCTACGAGCAGTACTTC.

This sequence joins TRBV6-1 and TRBJ1-2; no clear D gene. The germline V gene encodes CDR1 MNHNS and CDR2 SASEGT. The CDR3 is 15 residues long. V dropped 3 bases and J dropped 4 bases, with 15 bases sitting between them. CDR3 amino acids: CASSDEPGGIYGYTF. CDR3 nucleotides: TGTGCCAGCAGTGACGAACCCGGAGGGATCTATGGCTACACCTTC.